Listed here are 20 T cell receptor beta chains from one sample, sequenced in a study of blood T cell repertoires in COVID-19. Assay: immunoSEQ multiplex PCR; the TCRdb copy retains only in-frame clones and omits some. The sample has roughly 250,000 clones; approximately 81% are singletons. Input material: peripheral blood. These receptor sequences come from a man in his forties or fifties with acute or convalescent COVID-19.

The rearrangement uses TRBV30 and TRBJ1-1; tentatively, D is TRBD1 (6 bases). Per germline, CDR1 GTSNPN and CDR2 SVGIG (reference sequence). The CDR3 runs to 14 residues. V lost 4 bases and J 0 bases, leaving 12 bases between the germline ends. Here the CDR3 reads CAWNPGQLNTEAFF. CDR3 in DNA: TGTGCCTGGAACCCAGGACAGCTGAACACTGAAGCTTTCTTT.

This clone has a single count. The chain is built from TRBV3-1 (or the pseudogene TRBV3-2) and TRBJ2-2; 8 positions agree with TRBD2. With V trimmed by 4 bases and J by 3 bases, 1 base remained unmatched. The CDR3 loop spans 14 amino acids. Per germline, CDR1 LGHDT and CDR2 YNNKEL (reference sequence). The CDR3 region is CASSLRGDTGELFF. CDR3 nucleotides: TGTGCCAGCAGCCTGCGGGGGGACACCGGGGAGCTGTTTTTT.

The chain couples TRBV27 to TRBJ1-6; 12 bases fit TRBD1. The CDR3 covers 15 residues. Germline V lookup: CDR1 MNHEY, CDR2 SMNVEV (reference sequence). Unmatched junction bases numbered 5, after V lost 5 bases and J lost 9 bases. CDR3 in amino acids: CASSPGTGGVSPLHF. CDR3 sequence (DNA): TGTGCCAGCAGTCCCGGGACAGGGGGCGTTTCACCCCTCCACTTT.

The V call is TRBV28, the J call TRBJ1-5; D is unresolved. CDR1 is MDHEN, CDR2 SYDVKM, per germline. The CDR3 spans 12 residues. The V gene lost 3 bases and the J gene lost 5 bases, with 5 bases spanning the gap. The CDR3 is CASSLSYQPQHF. DNA of the CDR3: TGTGCCAGCAGTTTGAGTTATCAGCCCCAGCATTTT.

The chain has TRBV5-6 and TRBJ1-2; the D is unclear. V lost 5 bases and J 1 base, leaving 18 bases between the germline ends. CDR3 length: 16 amino acids. Germline CDR1 reads SGHDT; CDR2 reads YYEEEE. CDR3 amino acids: CASRAFGRPLNYGYTF. CDR3 in DNA: TGTGCCAGCAGGGCTTTTGGGAGACCTCTTAACTATGGCTACACCTTC.

V and J are TRBV25-1 and TRBJ1-6; the D gene is possibly TRBD1 (5 bases). Germline V gene lookup returns CDR1 MGHDK and CDR2 SYGVNS. V was cut by 5 bases and J by 5 bases, with 13 bases left in between. The CDR3 is 15 amino acids. CDR3 in amino acids: CASSLPGPNNSPLHF. The CDR3 DNA sequence: TGTGCCAGCAGTTTGCCAGGGCCAAATAATTCACCCCTCCACTTT.

The rearrangement links TRBV5-1 to TRBJ2-3; weak D call: TRBD1 (5 bases). This CDR3 contains 15 residues. The germline CDR1 and CDR2 sequences are SGHRS and YFSETQ. The V end was cut by 7 bases, the J end by 4 bases, with 19 bases between. This CDR3 is CASGVVWQGPDTQYF. The CDR3 nucleotides read TGCGCCAGCGGGGTGGTGTGGCAGGGCCCAGATACGCAGTATTTT. Filled out from reference TRBV5-1 and TRBJ2-3, the complete variable domain reads KAGVTQTPRYLIKTRGQQVTLSCSPISGHRSVSWYQQTPGQGLQFLFEYFSETQRNKGNFPGRFSGRQFSNSRSEMNVSTLELGDSALYLCASGVVWQGPDTQYFGPGTRLTVL.

This sequence joins TRBV7-9 and TRBJ1-2, with a tentative D call TRBD1 (6 bases). V gave up 4 bases and J gave up 4 bases, with 19 bases separating them. The CDR3 is 16 amino acids. The germline V gene has CDR1 SEHNR and CDR2 FQNEAQ (reference sequence). The CDR3 DNA sequence: TGTGCCAGCAGCTCCGAGAGGGACATGGGTAGCTATGGCTACACCTTC. It is translated as CASSSERDMGSYGYTF.

The rearrangement joins TRBV19 to TRBJ2-1; 7 bases fit TRBD2. After removal of 3 bases from V and 12 bases from J, the junction contained 8 bases not matched to a gene. This CDR3 contains 13 residues. The V gene's germline CDR1 is LNHDA and CDR2 SQIVND (reference sequence). The CDR3 DNA reads TGTGCCAGTAGTATTAGGGAGGGATCTGTGCAGTTCTTC. Its protein product is CASSIREGSVQFF.

Here the CDR3 reads CASSFTRGYTGELFF. In nucleotides, the CDR3 is TGTGCCAGCAGTTTTACAAGGGGCTACACCGGGGAGCTGTTTTTT. This sequence joins TRBV6-2 or TRBV6-3 and TRBJ2-2; weak D call: TRBD1 (5 bases). Germline CDR1 reads MNHEY; CDR2 reads SVGEGT. CDR3 length: 15 residues. Deletions cut 4 bases from V and 3 bases from J, with 12 bases between.

V usage is TRBV9 and J usage is TRBJ1-1; perhaps TRBD1 as D (6 bases). This CDR3 has 15 residues. V lost 3 bases and J 1 base, leaving 13 bases between the germline ends. Germline values: CDR1 SGDLS, CDR2 YYNGEE. DNA of the CDR3: TGTGCCAGCAGCGAGGGAACAGGGCGGAACACTGAAGCTTTCTTT. It codes for CASSEGTGRNTEAFF.

The rearrangement joins TRBV24-1 to TRBJ2-1, with 10 bases matching TRBD1. The CDR3 is made up of 15 amino acids. Trimming took 5 bases from V and 8 from J; bases not matched to a gene: 8. CDR1 and CDR2 from the germline V gene are KGHDR and SFDVKD. The CDR3 nucleotides are TGTGCCACCAGTGGCCCGGGACAGGGGAGGGATGAGCAGTTCTTC. This sequence encodes CATSGPGQGRDEQFF.

The CDR3 here is CASTPRGDTQYF. The CDR3 DNA reads TGTGCCAGCACCCCGCGGGGGGATACGCAGTATTTT. The rearrangement uses TRBV6-2 or TRBV6-3 and TRBJ2-3; 7 bases agree with TRBD2. V lost 7 bases and J lost 6; bases outside the gene matches: 4. Germline CDR1 and CDR2: MNHEY and SVGEGT. This CDR3 comprises 12 residues.

The rearrangement links TRBV2 to TRBJ2-2, with D possibly being TRBD2 (6 bases). The germline V and J ends were trimmed by 8 bases and 1 base, with 14 bases remaining between them. The length of the CDR3 is 15 residues. Germline V lookup: CDR1 SNHLY, CDR2 FYNNEI. The CDR3 loop is CASRKLGGNTGELFF. Written as DNA, the CDR3 is TGTGCCAGCCGAAAACTGGGGGGGAACACCGGGGAGCTGTTTTTT.

The rearrangement joins TRBV7-2 to TRBJ2-5; 11 bases are a match to TRBD2. Germline assignment: CDR1 SGHTA and CDR2 FQGNSA. This CDR3 has 16 amino acids. The V segment lost 5 bases and the J segment 5 bases; nucleotides outside the gene matches: 10. CDR3 loop: CASSPNSGGAFETQYF. The CDR3 coding sequence is TGTGCCAGCAGCCCGAATAGCGGGGGGGCCTTTGAGACCCAGTACTTC.

The J gene is TRBJ1-5, the V gene TRBV4-2, with a weak D call TRBD1 (5 bases). Germline values: CDR1 LGHNA, CDR2 YNFKEQ. V gave up 1 base and J gave up 3 bases, with 13 bases separating them. The CDR3 is made up of 16 amino acids. The CDR3 bases are TGTGCCAGCAGCCAAGGGGGGGGAGGTTTCAATCAGCCCCAGCATTTT. It yields the protein CASSQGGGGFNQPQHF.

The genes are TRBV5-1 and TRBJ2-1; 10 bases match TRBD1. CDR1 is SGHRS and CDR2 is YFSETQ in the germline V gene. The junction had 8 bases not matched to a gene; V was cut back by 5 bases and J by 6 bases. CDR3 size: 15 residues. The CDR3 protein is CASRSGTGEPNEQFF. The CDR3, as DNA: TGCGCCAGCAGGTCAGGGACAGGGGAACCCAATGAGCAGTTCTTC.

V and J are TRBV6-2 or TRBV6-3 and TRBJ2-4; D not certain. V was shortened by 0 bases and J by 8 bases, with 14 bases between the two germline ends. The CDR3 is made up of 15 amino acids. Germline V gene data show CDR1 as MNHEY and CDR2 as SVGEGT. The CDR3 loop is CASSYSLTPPYIQYF. The CDR3 nucleotides are TGTGCCAGCAGTTACTCGTTGACTCCCCCTTACATTCAGTACTTC.

This chain uses TRBV5-6 with TRBJ2-1; 11 nucleotides match TRBD2. V dropped 4 bases and J dropped 5; count of bases not matched to a gene: 11. Germline CDR1 and CDR2: SGHDT and YYEEEE. This CDR3 is built from 17 residues. This CDR3 reads CASSRRASGGINNEQFF. The CDR3 DNA sequence: TGTGCCAGCAGCCGGCGGGCTAGCGGGGGGATAAACAATGAGCAGTTCTTC.

This clone was recorded once. The chain's CDR3 is CATLLGTGAEAFF. The CDR3, as DNA: TGTGCCACCCTCTTGGGTACGGGGGCTGAAGCTTTCTTT. The chain employs TRBV2 and TRBJ1-1; tentatively, D is TRBD1 (5 bases). There are 13 residues in the CDR3. Germline loops: CDR1 SNHLY, CDR2 FYNNEI. Between the trimmed V and J ends, which lost 10 bases and 6 bases, there was a span of 18 bases.